This TCR beta chain is drawn from a study of blood T cell repertoires in COVID-19. Study-wide background: Samples taken during acute and convalescent COVID-19 were collected in the United States, Italy and Spain.

In the authors' workflow: Scientists estimated how many nucleated cells there were by amplifying reference gene primers. Sequencing used immunoSEQ multiplex PCR; TCRdb keeps in-frame clones, though not all of them. V, J and clone size are taken as reported in that table, and D and trimming were inferred from the DNA itself. The table lists under 200,000 clones, roughly 88% of them singletons. In germline, CDR1 is MNHEY, CDR2 SMNVEV (reference sequence). The germline V and J ends were trimmed by 6 bases and 3 bases, with 14 bases remaining between them. The length of the CDR3 is 14 residues. The clonotype comes from a young man with acute or convalescent COVID-19. This sequence joins TRBV27 and TRBJ1-1, with TRBD1 as a possible D gene (6 bases). Sequenced material: peripheral blood. CDR3 nucleotide sequence: TGTGCCAGCAGGGTGACAGGAATACACACTGAAGCTTTCTTT. This translates into CASRVTGIHTEAFF.